This is a list of T cell receptor beta chains from one sample in a study of blood T cell repertoires in COVID-19. The assay was immunoSEQ multiplex PCR, and TCRdb's table has in-frame clones only and misses some. The sample lists hundreds of thousands of clones, 70% to 90% occurring once. Material: peripheral blood. The source of these receptors is a woman aged 45 to 65 with acute or convalescent COVID-19. Each CDR3 is given with its conserved first and last residue. The D gene is left open where the match is weak. Not all rows give a size; the values are once, few, many and, for expanded clones, a class.

clone size	V gene	D gene	J gene	CDR3 DNA	CDR3 protein
-	TRBV7-2	TRBD1	TRBJ1-5	TGTGCCAGCAGCTTAGGACAGGGGGCCAACAATCAGCCCCAGCATTTT	CASSLGQGANNQPQHF
-	TRBV11-3	TRBD2	TRBJ2-3	TGTGCCAGCAGCCCCCGTGGGGGGGAGCTCGCGGATACGCAGTATTTT	CASSPRGGELADTQYF
-	TRBV6-1	TRBD1	TRBJ1-2	TGTGCCAGCAGTGAAGAGGGGGCACTAAGGAATGGCTACACCTTC	CASSEEGALRNGYTF
once	TRBV5-5	-	TRBJ2-7	TGTGCCAGCAGCCTGTCTCAGGGACTTAGCTCCTACGAGCAGTACTTC	CASSLSQGLSSYEQYF
-	TRBV12-2	-	TRBJ1-2	TGTGCAAGTCGACCCACAGGTGCCGAGAGCTATGGCTACACCTTC	CASRPTGAESYGYTF
-	TRBV18	-	TRBJ2-3	TGTGCCAGCTCACCAGTGGCAGACACAGATACGCAGTATTTT	CASSPVADTDTQYF
-	TRBV20-1	-	TRBJ1-2	TGCAGTGCTAGACAGGGATATGGCTACACCTTC	CSARQGYGYTF
-	TRBV10-3	-	TRBJ1-2	TGTGCCATCAGTGAGTCGACACAGGGCTACACCTTC	CAISESTQGYTF
-	TRBV13	TRBD2	TRBJ2-7	TGTGCCAGCACCATGGGGGGGGCCTACGAGCAGTACTTC	CASTMGGAYEQYF
-	TRBV30	TRBD1	TRBJ1-6	TGTGCCTGGCGGGACAGGGGAAATACTCCCCTCCACTTT	CAWRDRGNTPLHF
-	TRBV6-2/TRBV6-3	TRBD1	TRBJ1-1	TGTGCCAGCAGTTACACAGGGGATTTGTCTGAAGCTTTCTTT	CASSYTGDLSEAFF
-	TRBV6-5	-	TRBJ1-6	TGTGCCAGCAGTTACCGGGCCGACCGCGGGTCACCCCTCCACTTT	CASSYRADRGSPLHF
-	TRBV7-8	TRBD2	TRBJ2-4	TGTGCCAGCAGCTCCACCCTCCCGGGGGGAAACATTCAGTACTTC	CASSSTLPGGNIQYF
-	TRBV5-1	-	TRBJ2-1	TGCGCCAGCAGCTTGATAAGGGGTTCCTACAATGAGCAGTTCTTC	CASSLIRGSYNEQFF